This is a list of T cell receptor beta chains from one sample in a study of CD8+ T cells in alopecia areata. Assay used: immunoSEQ multiplex PCR; TCRdb lists only in-frame clones, some missing. This sample carries around 120,000 clones, around 56% of them seen once, and the ten largest clones take approximately 0.46%. The sequencing here drew on CD4+ T cells sorted from blood, taken at week 4, from a patient treated with tofacitinib. Receptors were obtained from a human donor with alopecia areata. Each CDR3 is given with its conserved first and last residue. Each record gives: D gene, clone size, V gene, J gene, CDR3 protein, CDR3 DNA. A D gene is named only where the DNA matches it firmly. Part of the rows lack a size; the others show once, few, many or a class for expanded clones.

D gene: -
clone size: -
V gene: TRBV30
J gene: TRBJ2-7
CDR3 protein: CAWILRGDEQYF
CDR3 DNA: TGTGCCTGGATATTGAGAGGGGACGAGCAGTACTTC

D gene: -
clone size: -
V gene: TRBV30
J gene: TRBJ1-2
CDR3 protein: CAWRRDPGYGYTF
CDR3 DNA: TGTGCCTGGAGAAGGGATCCGGGGTATGGCTACACCTTC

D gene: TRBD1
clone size: -
V gene: TRBV9
J gene: TRBJ2-4
CDR3 protein: CASSATDRANIQYF
CDR3 DNA: TGTGCCAGCAGCGCGACGGACAGGGCAAACATTCAGTACTTC

D gene: -
clone size: -
V gene: TRBV18
J gene: TRBJ1-5
CDR3 protein: CASSPQDRQPQHF
CDR3 DNA: TGTGCCAGCTCACCACAAGACAGACAGCCCCAGCATTTT

D gene: -
clone size: -
V gene: TRBV29-1
J gene: TRBJ1-1
CDR3 protein: CSVVMGNTEAFF
CDR3 DNA: TGCAGCGTTGTCATGGGCAACACTGAAGCTTTCTTT

D gene: -
clone size: few
V gene: TRBV29-1
J gene: TRBJ2-7
CDR3 protein: CSVEWQGYEQYF
CDR3 DNA: TGCAGCGTTGAATGGCAGGGCTACGAGCAGTACTTC

D gene: -
clone size: few
V gene: TRBV19
J gene: TRBJ2-1
CDR3 protein: CASTLRGGNNEQFF
CDR3 DNA: TGTGCCAGTACTCTACGTGGGGGCAACAATGAGCAGTTCTTC

D gene: -
clone size: -
V gene: TRBV2
J gene: TRBJ2-1
CDR3 protein: CASSQDWSSYNEQFF
CDR3 DNA: TGTGCCAGCAGTCAAGACTGGAGCTCCTACAATGAGCAGTTCTTC

D gene: TRBD1
clone size: -
V gene: TRBV30
J gene: TRBJ1-2
CDR3 protein: CAWSRGTGGDLSYYGYTF
CDR3 DNA: TGTGCCTGGAGTCGGGGGACAGGGGGCGATCTTAGTTACTATGGCTACACCTTC

D gene: -
clone size: -
V gene: TRBV2
J gene: TRBJ2-3
CDR3 protein: CASVTFTDTQYF
CDR3 DNA: TGTGCCAGCGTTACCTTCACAGATACGCAGTATTTT

D gene: TRBD2
clone size: few
V gene: TRBV7-2
J gene: TRBJ2-1
CDR3 protein: CASRAGTSRWNEQFF
CDR3 DNA: TGTGCCAGCAGGGCCGGGACTAGCCGGTGGAATGAGCAGTTCTTC

D gene: -
clone size: -
V gene: TRBV30
J gene: TRBJ2-1
CDR3 protein: CAWSVHRNRNNEQFF
CDR3 DNA: TGTGCCTGGAGTGTACATCGAAACAGAAACAATGAGCAGTTCTTC

D gene: TRBD1
clone size: -
V gene: TRBV29-1
J gene: TRBJ2-2
CDR3 protein: CSARQGVAGELFF
CDR3 DNA: TGCAGCGCTAGACAGGGTGTAGCCGGGGAGCTGTTTTTT

D gene: -
clone size: once
V gene: TRBV30
J gene: TRBJ1-2
CDR3 protein: CAWGPDRTYGYTF
CDR3 DNA: TGTGCCTGGGGGCCGGACCGAACGTATGGCTACACCTTC

D gene: -
clone size: few
V gene: TRBV6-1
J gene: TRBJ2-6
CDR3 protein: CASSEDRFSGANVLTF
CDR3 DNA: TGTGCCAGCAGTGAAGACAGGTTCTCTGGGGCCAACGTCCTGACTTTC

D gene: TRBD2
clone size: few
V gene: TRBV6-1
J gene: TRBJ2-4
CDR3 protein: CASRLLAGLNIQYF
CDR3 DNA: TGTGCCAGCAGACTCCTAGCGGGTTTAAACATTCAGTACTTC

D gene: TRBD1
clone size: -
V gene: TRBV7-9
J gene: TRBJ2-1
CDR3 protein: CASSPPGQGASNEQFF
CDR3 DNA: TGTGCCAGCAGCCCTCCGGGACAGGGGGCCAGCAATGAGCAGTTCTTC

D gene: -
clone size: -
V gene: TRBV19
J gene: TRBJ1-2
CDR3 protein: CATKKFSRENYGYTF
CDR3 DNA: TGTGCCACGAAAAAATTCTCCAGGGAAAACTATGGCTACACCTTC

D gene: -
clone size: -
V gene: TRBV2
J gene: TRBJ2-3
CDR3 protein: CASSGQAMTDTQYF
CDR3 DNA: TGTGCCAGCAGTGGACAGGCCATGACAGATACGCAGTATTTT

D gene: -
clone size: -
V gene: TRBV6-6
J gene: TRBJ2-3
CDR3 protein: CASSSGQTSTDTQYF
CDR3 DNA: TGTGCCAGCAGTTCCGGGCAGACAAGCACAGATACGCAGTATTTT

D gene: TRBD1
clone size: few
V gene: TRBV5-6
J gene: TRBJ1-3
CDR3 protein: CASSSDRGFGSGNTIYF
CDR3 DNA: TGTGCCAGCAGCTCGGACAGGGGATTCGGCTCTGGAAACACCATATATTTT

D gene: -
clone size: -
V gene: TRBV6-1
J gene: TRBJ1-6
CDR3 protein: CASSGRRFNSPLHF
CDR3 DNA: TGTGCCAGCAGTGGTAGAAGGTTTAATTCACCCCTCCACTTT

D gene: TRBD2
clone size: few
V gene: TRBV11-2
J gene: TRBJ2-7
CDR3 protein: CASSLVGQRGGLAEQYF
CDR3 DNA: TGTGCCAGCAGCTTAGTCGGCCAGCGGGGGGGCCTAGCCGAGCAGTACTTC

D gene: -
clone size: -
V gene: TRBV7-9
J gene: TRBJ1-1
CDR3 protein: CASSGRAGNTEAFF
CDR3 DNA: TGTGCCAGCAGCGGCAGGGCAGGGAACACTGAAGCTTTCTTT

D gene: TRBD2
clone size: few
V gene: TRBV27
J gene: TRBJ2-7
CDR3 protein: CASSSRGGYYEQYF
CDR3 DNA: TGTGCCAGCAGTTCCCGCGGGGGATACTACGAGCAGTACTTC

D gene: -
clone size: few
V gene: TRBV30
J gene: TRBJ2-1
CDR3 protein: CAWASSYNEQFF
CDR3 DNA: TGTGCCTGGGCATCTAGCTACAATGAGCAGTTCTTC

D gene: TRBD1
clone size: -
V gene: TRBV4-2
J gene: TRBJ2-4
CDR3 protein: CASSPDSGGRAKNIQYF
CDR3 DNA: TGTGCCAGCAGCCCCGATTCAGGGGGACGAGCCAAAAACATTCAGTACTTC

D gene: -
clone size: -
V gene: TRBV29-1
J gene: TRBJ2-7
CDR3 protein: CSVRPPGGGHLEQYF
CDR3 DNA: TGCAGCGTGCGCCCACCCGGGGGAGGACATCTCGAGCAGTACTTC

D gene: -
clone size: few
V gene: TRBV30
J gene: TRBJ2-7
CDR3 protein: CAWSVPGGPYEQYF
CDR3 DNA: TGTGCCTGGAGCGTCCCGGGGGGCCCCTACGAGCAGTACTTC

D gene: -
clone size: -
V gene: TRBV9
J gene: TRBJ2-5
CDR3 protein: CASSQRGQETQYF
CDR3 DNA: TGTGCCAGCAGCCAACGGGGCCAAGAGACCCAGTACTTC

D gene: -
clone size: -
V gene: TRBV27
J gene: TRBJ1-6
CDR3 protein: CASSARVSDSPLHF
CDR3 DNA: TGTGCCAGCAGTGCGCGGGTCAGCGATTCACCCCTCCACTTT

D gene: -
clone size: -
V gene: TRBV6-1
J gene: TRBJ1-2
CDR3 protein: CASSLTTGDYGYTF
CDR3 DNA: TGTGCCAGCAGCCTGACGACAGGCGACTATGGCTACACCTTC

D gene: TRBD2
clone size: few
V gene: TRBV19
J gene: TRBJ2-2
CDR3 protein: CATSPGGGIMTGELFF
CDR3 DNA: TGTGCCACCTCACCGGGGGGGGGCATTATGACCGGGGAGCTGTTTTTT

D gene: -
clone size: -
V gene: TRBV6-6
J gene: TRBJ2-1
CDR3 protein: CASRPGISSYNEQFF
CDR3 DNA: TGTGCCAGCAGGCCAGGGATAAGCTCCTACAATGAGCAGTTCTTC

D gene: -
clone size: few
V gene: TRBV30
J gene: TRBJ2-5
CDR3 protein: CAWSVGTQYF
CDR3 DNA: TGTGCCTGGAGTGTAGGGACCCAGTACTTC

D gene: -
clone size: once
V gene: TRBV5-1
J gene: TRBJ2-7
CDR3 protein: CASSSSGTHEQYF
CDR3 DNA: TGCGCCAGCAGCTCGTCGGGGACCCACGAGCAGTACTTC

D gene: TRBD1
clone size: -
V gene: TRBV30
J gene: TRBJ1-5
CDR3 protein: CAWRDRENQPQHF
CDR3 DNA: TGTGCCTGGAGGGACAGGGAAAATCAGCCCCAGCATTTT

D gene: TRBD1
clone size: once
V gene: TRBV27
J gene: TRBJ2-6
CDR3 protein: CASTRDSPYGGANVLTF
CDR3 DNA: TGTGCCAGCACCCGGGACAGCCCCTATGGTGGGGCCAACGTCCTGACTTTC

D gene: TRBD1
clone size: few
V gene: TRBV5-4
J gene: TRBJ1-4
CDR3 protein: CASSSGQGAGREKLFF
CDR3 DNA: TGTGCCAGCAGCTCCGGACAGGGGGCTGGTAGGGAAAAACTGTTTTTT

D gene: -
clone size: -
V gene: TRBV6-1
J gene: TRBJ2-1
CDR3 protein: CASRPGTIVYEQFF
CDR3 DNA: TGTGCCAGCAGGCCGGGAACAATCGTCTATGAGCAGTTCTTC

D gene: -
clone size: -
V gene: TRBV5-1
J gene: TRBJ2-6
CDR3 protein: CASSLEKSTGANVLTF
CDR3 DNA: TGCGCCAGCAGCCTGGAGAAGAGCACTGGGGCCAACGTCCTGACTTTC